These 4 T cell receptor beta chains originate from one sample sequenced in a study of Graves' ophthalmopathy and Graves' hyperthyroidism. The authors amplified TCR beta CDR3 regions, and they did so from RNA transcripts for repertoire sequencing. RT-PCR with HTBI primers came first, then second-round multiplex PCR. MiXCR, applied by TCRdb to the multiplex PCR reads, yields one record per CDR3 protein. The sample lists a few hundred thousand distinct CDR3 sequences, under 45% occurring once. Sequences were obtained from peripheral blood or thyroid tissue (not recorded which). All receptors derive from an adult man with Graves' hyperthyroidism.

A few counts support this clonotype. This sequence joins TRBV7-2 and TRBJ2-7; the match to TRBD1 covers 8 bases. With 4 bases clipped from V and 6 bases from J, the junction kept 5 bases outside the gene matches. The CDR3 spans 13 residues. Germline CDR1 SGHTA, CDR2 FQGNSA. CDR3 in amino acids: CASSSSGGGEQYF. Written as DNA, the CDR3 is TGTGCCAGCAGCTCCTCAGGGGGCGGCGAGCAGTACTTC.

This clonotype was detected ten times or more. The J gene is TRBJ1-5, the V gene TRBV7-2; perhaps TRBD1 as D (5 bases). CDR1 is SGHTA and CDR2 is FQGNSA in the germline V gene. The CDR3 spans 16 residues. Trimming stripped 1 base from V and 7 bases from J, with 17 bases between. CDR3 loop: CASSLGRGNLWQPQHF. In DNA form, the CDR3 reads TGTGCCAGCAGCTTAGGGCGGGGGAACTTGTGGCAGCCCCAGCATTTT.

The CDR3 nucleotides read TGCAGCGTTGGGGGCGGGTCAGGGGAAGAGACCCAGCATTTT. Residues: CSVGGGSGEETQHF. The chain links TRBV29-1 to TRBJ1-5; D is possibly TRBD1 (6 bases). This CDR3 has 14 residues. Trimming took off 4 bases at V and 11 bases at J, with 21 bases between the two ends. From germline, CDR1 is SQVTM and CDR2 ANQGSEA.

This chain links TRBV20-1 with TRBJ1-2; tentative D call: TRBD1 (6 bases). Germline CDR1 reads DFQATT; CDR2 reads SNEGSKA (reference sequence). The length of the CDR3 is 13 residues. Trimming took 8 bases from V and 5 from J, leaving 18 bases between them. CDR3 nucleotide sequence: TGCAGTACAACAGGGATGGGGCCATATGGCTACACCTTC. It yields the protein CSTTGMGPYGYTF.